The 4 T cell receptor beta chains below were found in one sample sequenced in a study of shared clonotypes between healthy human individuals. Produced via immunoSEQ multiplex PCR; TCRdb's table is partial and in-frame only. Of a few million clones listed, approximately 96% are singletons. The source material was naive CD4+ T cells sorted from blood. Subset meaning: CD45RA+ positively selected. These receptors were taken from a man between 18 and 29 years old in good health.

The chain uses TRBV9 and TRBJ1-1; D possibly corresponds to TRBD1 (5 bases). V shed 0 bases and J shed 1 base, with 10 bases lying between them. CDR3 length: 15 residues. Germline CDR1 reads SGDLS; CDR2 reads YYNGEE. The CDR3 sequence: CASSVEGVRNTEAFF. The DNA for the CDR3 is TGTGCCAGCAGCGTAGAAGGGGTTAGGAACACTGAAGCTTTCTTT.

The V call is TRBV27, the J call TRBJ1-2; maybe TRBD1 (5 bases). CDR1 MNHEY and CDR2 SMNVEV come from the germline V gene (reference sequence). V dropped 1 base and J dropped 4 bases, with 10 bases sitting between them. This CDR3 spans 14 amino acids. The CDR3 here is CASSLFPGLYGYTF. The CDR3 region has the DNA TGTGCCAGCAGTTTATTCCCAGGGCTCTATGGCTACACCTTC.

This clone has a single count. The chain joins TRBV2 to TRBJ1-4; 11 bases map to TRBD1. V shed 2 bases, J shed 7 bases, and the junction held 3 bases outside the gene matches. Germline V gene lookup returns CDR1 SNHLY and CDR2 FYNNEI. The length of the CDR3 is 15 residues. The chain's CDR3 is CASSESGTGGEKLFF. The DNA of the CDR3 is TGTGCCAGCAGTGAATCCGGGACAGGGGGTGAAAAACTGTTTTTT.

CDR3 in amino acids: CASSSYSYGYTF. In DNA, the CDR3 is TGTGCCAGCAGCTCGTACAGCTATGGCTACACCTTC. The genes are TRBV7-2 and TRBJ1-2; D is uncertain. Trimming removed 4 bases at V and 4 bases at J, with 7 bases between. Germline CDR1 SGHTA, CDR2 FQGNSA. This CDR3 has 12 residues.